This T cell receptor beta chain stems from a study of CD8 T cells in Susac syndrome. Overall study: Treatment status at blood draw for the Susac syndrome patients was therapy-naive, corticosteroids, or intravenous immunoglobulin alone.

CDR3 length: 12 residues. V lost 4 bases to trimming and J lost 3 bases, with 5 bases between them. RNA, at roughly 0.45 to 1 ug, was reverse transcribed with random hexamers. A single record per CDR3 protein comes from TCRdb applying MiXCR to the immunoSEQ multiplex PCR reads. The sample contains over 70,000 distinct CDR3 sequences, roughly 96% of which appear only once. The TEMRA cells underwent FACS enrichment, while the CD8+ and CD4+ T cells underwent negative isolation. The chain is built from TRBV12-3 or TRBV12-4 and TRBJ2-3; D gene uncertain. Sequenced input: CD8+ T cells from PBMCs. This receptor was identified in a human donor with Susac syndrome. The CDR3 nucleotides read TGTGCCAGCAGTTCGACTACAGATACGCAGTATTTT. This sequence encodes CASSSTTDTQYF.